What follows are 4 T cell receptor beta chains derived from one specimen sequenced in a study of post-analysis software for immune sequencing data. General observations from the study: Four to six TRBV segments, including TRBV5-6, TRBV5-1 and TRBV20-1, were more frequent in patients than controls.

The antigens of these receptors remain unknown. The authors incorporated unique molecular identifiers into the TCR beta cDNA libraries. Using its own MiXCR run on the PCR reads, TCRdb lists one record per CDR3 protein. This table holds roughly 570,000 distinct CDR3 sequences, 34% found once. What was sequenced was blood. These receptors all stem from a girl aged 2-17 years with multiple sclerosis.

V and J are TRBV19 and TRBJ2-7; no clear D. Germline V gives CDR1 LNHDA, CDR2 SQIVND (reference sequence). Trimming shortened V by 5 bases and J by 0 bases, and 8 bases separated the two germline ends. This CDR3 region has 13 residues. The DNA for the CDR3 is TGTGCCAGTAGTTATCTACTCTCCTACGAGCAGTACTTC. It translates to CASSYLLSYEQYF.

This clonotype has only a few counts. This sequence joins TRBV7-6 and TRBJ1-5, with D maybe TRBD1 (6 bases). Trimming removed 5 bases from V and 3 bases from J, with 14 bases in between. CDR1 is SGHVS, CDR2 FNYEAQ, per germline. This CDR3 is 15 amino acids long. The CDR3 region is CASSMDRRLNQPQHF. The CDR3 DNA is TGTGCCAGCAGCATGGACAGACGACTCAATCAGCCCCAGCATTTT.

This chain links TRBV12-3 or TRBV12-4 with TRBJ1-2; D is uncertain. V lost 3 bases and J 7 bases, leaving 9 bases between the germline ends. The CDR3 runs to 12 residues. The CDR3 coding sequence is TGTGCCAGCAGTTTCCTTGATGGTGGCTACACCTTC. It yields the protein CASSFLDGGYTF.

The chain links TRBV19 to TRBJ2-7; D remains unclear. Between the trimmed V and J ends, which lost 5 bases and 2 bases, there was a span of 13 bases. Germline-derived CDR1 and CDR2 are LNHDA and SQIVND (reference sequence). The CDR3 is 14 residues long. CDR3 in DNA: TGTGCCAGTAGTGTCCCGGGCCTGACCTACGAGCAGTACTTC. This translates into CASSVPGLTYEQYF.